This TCR beta chain was retrieved from a study of T cells in women clearing cervical HPV infection (dated by TCRdb to the late 2010s). Turning to the overall study: The cases were 25 women with histologically confirmed HPV16-related CIN3 or worse, and 2 of those women had invasive cancers. Controls were 25 or so women whose single incident HPV16 infection cleared within 12 months without precancer or cancer developing. Case blood was taken at the visit when the lesion was first identified, whereas control blood was taken when infection was no longer detected. For cases, the median interval between lesion detection and blood sampling was over 130 days, with an interquartile range of roughly 85 to 200 days. Because only a few women had HLA typing data, the possibility that HLA type acted as a confounder could not be ruled out. An exploratory proof-of-principle case-control study, nested within the Guanacaste HPV Natural History Study in Costa Rica, was conducted to compare TCR repertoires across cervical HPV16 outcomes. Cases and controls were matched on year of sample collection and on age within five years. A median age of nearly 35 years was observed in cases versus 38 to 45 in controls, and no significant differences in baseline characteristics were found. The parent cohort enrolled 8,500 to 11,000 women aged 18 or older in Guanacaste, Costa Rica, during about 1993 to 1994 and followed them for around 7 years. Five blinded duplicates per group were added as quality controls, giving around 60 samples: 50 or so participants and roughly ten replicates.

Points the paper makes about the study in general: Across sequencing depths, CIN3+ cases showed significantly higher TCR repertoire richness than controls, but evenness did not differ between the groups. Lower TRBV6-7 relative abundance was observed in cases than in controls (approximately 0.1% versus 0.16%; Bonferroni P = 0.0008). Because T-cell numbers per sample were unknown, differences in richness could reflect varying T-cell content rather than repertoire biology. Because of the cross-sectional design, the study could not determine whether the associations came before infection or resulted from infection, and neither effector/memory subsets nor HPV-specific T cells were isolated. Random forest classifiers that combined richness and V gene abundances separated cases from controls with an estimated AUC of 0.8 to 0.85.

TCR beta CDR3 regions were amplified by multiplex PCR using the immunoSEQ assay from an average of roughly 1,200 ng genomic DNA per sample. Primer bias was corrected in the assay by using a complete synthetic TCR repertoire to establish an amplification baseline. The amplicons were sequenced using the Illumina platform. The paper's data handling went like this. Error correction of the sequences involved clustering with frequency ratios plus a modified nearest-neighbor algorithm, after which the sequences were analyzed in the immunoSEQ Analyzer using IMGT gene definitions. At each rarefaction depth, TCR richness and evenness were averaged across 20 rarefaction repeats, and samples with fewer sequences than that depth were excluded. Relative abundances of V, D and J genes were compared between groups using Wilcoxon rank sum tests, with FDR correction applied. For the blinded duplicates, the intraclass correlation was about 96% for TCR richness and averaged 76.4% across roughly 69 gene segments. TCRdb carries this immuneACCESS record with in-frame sequences only. Its versions omit some clonotypes, under half of them owing to an unresolved V gene in the studies checked, with the rest unexplained. That table gives V, J and clone size, and the DNA gave D and trimming. The table for this sample records 30,000 or so clones. Roughly 3.6% of the sample is taken by the ten largest.

Of note for this clone: The target of this receptor is not known. The read is 3 residues too short to cover the CDR3 end, so that end is filled in from the germline J gene.

Every participant had a single incident cervical HPV16 infection, and women with prevalent HPV16 infections were excluded. Cervical HPV DNA was detected with MY09/MY11 PCR, and genotyping was done with dot-blot hybridization. Roughly 15 mL of heparinized blood were centrifuged, and the buffy coat was aliquoted, frozen at -30°C, then stored at -80°C. Genomic DNA was extracted from buffy coat specimens using QIAGEN kits. The CDR3, cysteine through phenylalanine, is 15 amino acids long. Only the CDR3 bases that were read are kept: 36 of them, in frame from base 1. Via the germline V gene, CDR1 is MNHEY and CDR2 SVGEGT. V and J are truncated by 6 bases and 7 bases respectively, leaving an intervening sequence of 19 bases.

The specimen sequenced was blood buffy coat. This receptor chain uses TRBV6-2 or TRBV6-3 and TRBJ1-5; TRBD1 is a weak D gene call, 5 bases matching. The source is a woman between 18 and 69 years old with a cervical HPV16 infection that either progressed to CIN3+ or cleared (not recorded which). CDR3 DNA, as far as it was read: TGTGCCAGCAGCAGTGCCTCAAGGGGTCCGCAGCCC. It specifies CASSSASRGPQP. The complete CDR3 reads CASSSASRGPQPQHF.